One sample yielded the 4 T cell receptor beta chains listed below, sequenced in a study of blood T cell repertoires in COVID-19. The protocol was immunoSEQ multiplex PCR, while the TCRdb copy is restricted to in-frame clones and leaves out a portion. The table lists tens of thousands of clones, under 90% of them singletons. The sequenced sample consisted of peripheral blood. The receptors shown here come from a man aged 55-75 years with COVID-19, enrolled during active disease.

This clone has just a few counts. The gene calls are TRBV30 and TRBJ1-4, with 7 nucleotides matching TRBD1. Germline trimming cut 0 bases from V and 8 bases from J; bases unmatched to any gene: 6. Germline CDR1 reads GTSNPN; CDR2 reads SVGIG (reference sequence). The CDR3 is made up of 14 amino acids. CDR3 residues: CAWSVGTAEEKLFF. The CDR3 DNA sequence: TGTGCCTGGAGTGTGGGGACAGCTGAGGAAAAACTGTTTTTT.

The chain is built from TRBV5-1 and TRBJ1-5; tentatively, D is TRBD1 (6 bases). Germline-derived CDR1 and CDR2 are SGHRS and YFSETQ. Trimming pared 0 bases from V and 7 bases from J, leaving 14 bases between. The CDR3 covers 15 residues. For the CDR3, the DNA is TGCGCCAGCAGCTTGGATGGACAGCCAGGACAGCCCCAGCATTTT. This sequence encodes CASSLDGQPGQPQHF.

The CDR3 region has the DNA TGCGCCAGCAGCCCTCGCCCAACTGAGGACGAGCAGTACTTC. The encoded protein is CASSPRPTEDEQYF. This chain uses TRBV5-1 with TRBJ2-7; unclear D gene. CDR3 length: 14 residues. Per germline, CDR1 SGHRS and CDR2 YFSETQ. Trimming shortened V by 4 bases and J by 5 bases, and 16 bases separated the two germline ends. Supplemented by reference TRBV5-1 and TRBJ2-7, the full variable domain reads KAGVTQTPRYLIKTRGQQVTLSCSPISGHRSVSWYQQTPGQGLQFLFEYFSETQRNKGNFPGRFSGRQFSNSRSEMNVSTLELGDSALYLCASSPRPTEDEQYFGPGTRLTVT.

The chain couples TRBV11-2 to TRBJ2-7; possible D gene TRBD1, 6 bases. The CDR3 contains 14 residues. Germline CDR1 is SGHAT and CDR2 is FQNNGV. The V and J ends lost 3 bases and 3 bases respectively, with 12 bases between them. CDR3 protein: CASSLLTGFYEQYF. Here the CDR3 DNA reads TGTGCCAGCAGCTTGTTGACAGGATTCTACGAGCAGTACTTC.